One sample yielded the 10 T cell receptor beta chains listed below, sequenced in a study of blood T cell repertoires in COVID-19. Using immunoSEQ multiplex PCR, the repertoire was profiled, and TCRdb retains in-frame clones only, with some absent. The sample records about 270,000 clones, approximately 87% being singletons. Sequencing was carried out using peripheral blood. The receptors originated from a woman in her fifties or sixties with acute or convalescent COVID-19.

The J gene is TRBJ1-1, the V gene TRBV5-1; D remains ambiguous. The CDR3 has 16 amino acids. Germline V gene sequence: CDR1 SGHRS, CDR2 YFSETQ. V lost 0 bases and J lost 1, with 13 bases in between. The CDR3 region has the DNA TGCGCCAGCAGCTTGGGGTCGGGGATTTCGAACACTGAAGCTTTCTTT. Translation: CASSLGSGISNTEAFF.

The gene calls are TRBV6-8 and TRBJ2-7, with D possibly being TRBD2 (6 bases). Trimming took off 6 bases at V and 0 bases at J, with 18 bases between the two ends. Germline V lookup: CDR1 MNHGY, CDR2 SAAAGT. The CDR3 is 16 amino acids. The CDR3 bases are TGTGCCAGCAGGAGGAGGGAAAACCGGAGCTCCTACGAGCAGTACTTC. Protein: CASRRRENRSSYEQYF.

The V call is TRBV29-1, the J call TRBJ2-7; the D gene is possibly TRBD2 (6 bases). This CDR3 has 11 amino acids. V lost 8 bases, J lost 6 bases, and 14 bases lay in between. Germline assignment: CDR1 SQVTM and CDR2 ANQGSEA. The CDR3: CSHKGSGEQYF. DNA of the CDR3: TGCAGCCATAAGGGTAGCGGCGAGCAGTACTTC.

This clone was seen once. The V call is TRBV2, the J call TRBJ2-3, with 12 bases identical to TRBD2. Germline values: CDR1 SNHLY, CDR2 FYNNEI. Germline trimming cut 7 bases from V and 3 bases from J; bases unmatched to any gene: 8. This CDR3 contains 16 residues. In DNA form, the CDR3 reads TGTGCCAGCAACCGACTAGCGGGAGCTAGAACAGATACGCAGTATTTT. Translated: CASNRLAGARTDTQYF.

This sequence joins TRBV19 and TRBJ2-2, with D possibly matching TRBD1 (5 bases). Germline V gene lookup returns CDR1 LNHDA and CDR2 SQIVND (reference sequence). The CDR3 has 15 residues. With 3 bases removed from V and 2 bases from J, the gap between germline ends came to 10 bases. As DNA, the CDR3 is TGTGCCAGTAGTATCGAAGGGGAAAACACCGGGGAGCTGTTTTTT. It translates to CASSIEGENTGELFF.

This clone showed up just once. This chain uses TRBV28 with TRBJ1-1, with D possibly being TRBD1 (6 bases). The CDR3 spans 14 residues. Trimming shortened V by 0 bases and J by 1 base, and 6 bases separated the two germline ends. Germline V lookup: CDR1 MDHEN, CDR2 SYDVKM. The CDR3 region is CASSLWDRNTEAFF. In DNA, the CDR3 is TGTGCCAGCAGTTTATGGGACAGGAACACTGAAGCTTTCTTT.

The chain uses TRBV9 and TRBJ1-1; 8 bases agree with TRBD1. Germline V CDR1 and CDR2: SGDLS, YYNGEE. Unmatched junction bases numbered 5, after V lost 4 bases and J lost 0 bases. CDR3 size: 15 residues. The CDR3 DNA reads as TGTGCCAGCAGCCGGACAGGGCACATGAACACTGAAGCTTTCTTT. It specifies CASSRTGHMNTEAFF.

V usage is TRBV5-1 and J usage is TRBJ2-2; TRBD2 is a possible D gene (5 bases). Germline CDR1 and CDR2: SGHRS and YFSETQ. The CDR3 totals 13 residues. V lost 5 bases and J 3 bases, leaving 8 bases between the germline ends. CDR3 DNA: TGCGCCAGCAGTTACGGGGACACCGGGGAGCTGTTTTTT. It specifies CASSYGDTGELFF.

The V gene is TRBV3-1 (or the pseudogene TRBV3-2), the J gene TRBJ2-5, with D possibly TRBD2 on 5 matching bases. Germline loops: CDR1 LGHDT, CDR2 YNNKEL (reference sequence). V was pared by 1 base and J by 4 bases, with 10 bases between. The CDR3 is 14 amino acids. In DNA, the CDR3 is TGTGCCAGCAGCCAAGTGGGAGTTGGAGAGACCCAGTACTTC. Translation gives CASSQVGVGETQYF.

CDR3: CASSELAEYYEQYF. The DNA of the CDR3 is TGTGCCAGCAGTGAATTAGCGGAATACTACGAGCAGTACTTC. This sequence joins TRBV6-1 and TRBJ2-7, with D possibly TRBD2 on 6 matching bases. Per the germline V gene, CDR1 is MNHNS and CDR2 is SASEGT. The CDR3 has 14 residues. Trimming cost V 2 bases and J 3 bases, with 11 bases left between them.